This T cell receptor beta chain was sequenced in a study of Tregs in tolerant kidney transplant recipients. Germline CDR1 reads SGDLS; CDR2 reads YYNGEE. The V end lost 3 bases, the J end lost 4 bases, and 19 bases lay between the germline ends. This CDR3 contains 16 residues. Overall study results and limits: Nucleotide sequences could not be compared across some patients' samples due to primer changes. No direct test of biological reproducibility was done here. In tolerant patients, donor-specific Tregs outgrew total Tregs, suggesting antigen-driven expansion.

Here immunoSEQ multiplex PCR was the method, and the copy in TCRdb shows in-frame clones only, minus some. The sample consists of around 50,000 clones, roughly nine tenths of them appearing once. Mixed chimerism was transient after nonmyeloablative marrow transplants from related graft donors. CD4+CD25+CD127- Tregs, CD4+CD25- non-Tregs, CD4 and CD8 cells were sorted. As concerns this clone: Its matching antigen is unknown.

Sequenced here: CD8+ T cells from blood (PBMCs), sampled 24 months after the transplant. The V gene is TRBV9, the J gene TRBJ2-5, with TRBD1 as a possible D gene (5 bases). This receptor was identified in a human patient who received a combined kidney and bone marrow transplant. Some of the T cells may derive from the graft donor. The chain's CDR3 is CASSGKGHSDRETQYF. The DNA for the CDR3 is TGTGCCAGCAGCGGCAAGGGGCATTCAGATCGAGAGACCCAGTACTTC. The full variable domain, completed using reference TRBV9 and TRBJ2-5, is DSGVTQTPKHLITATGQRVTLRCSPRSGDLSVYWYQQSLDQGLQFLIQYYNGEERAKGNILERFSAQQFPDLHSELNLSSLELGDSALYFCASSGKGHSDRETQYFGPGTRLLVL.